The rows below give T cell receptor beta chains drawn from one sample of a study of OX40 agonist ivuxolimab in advanced cancers. Clones were read by immunoSEQ multiplex PCR, and TCRdb kept only the in-frame ones, dropping some. The sample lists some 66,000 clones; 70% to 80% were seen once. This specimen was CD4+ or CD8+ T cells sorted from blood, taken in a trial of the OX40 agonist ivuxolimab. The receptors here all came from an adult with an advanced solid tumor such as melanoma, head and neck, liver or kidney cancer. Each CDR3 is given with its conserved first and last residue. A D gene is named only where the DNA matches it firmly. Expanded clones are given a class, and other clones once, few, many or no size at all.

size | J | D | V | CDR3 | DNA
- | TRBJ2-3 | TRBD2 | TRBV7-3 | CASSLSTGGGTDTQYF | TGTGCCAGCAGCTTAAGCACGGGGGGTGGCACAGATACGCAGTATTTT
- | TRBJ2-5 | - | TRBV6-5 | CASSYSWPIGETQYF | TGTGCCAGCAGTTACTCGTGGCCCATCGGGGAGACCCAGTACTTC
- | TRBJ1-2 | TRBD1 | TRBV25-1 | CASRRDREHGYTF | TGTGCCAGCCGCCGGGACAGGGAACATGGCTACACCTTC
- | TRBJ2-1 | TRBD2 | TRBV6-6 | CASSRSSGNYNEQFF | TGTGCCAGCAGCCGATCTAGCGGCAACTACAATGAGCAGTTCTTC
- | TRBJ1-2 | - | TRBV10-3 | CAARWGELENGYTF | TGTGCCGCACGCTGGGGGGAGTTGGAGAATGGCTACACCTTC
- | TRBJ1-4 | TRBD1 | TRBV30 | CAWSGRGTGQWEKLFF | TGTGCCTGGAGTGGTCGGGGGACAGGGCAATGGGAAAAACTGTTTTTT
- | TRBJ1-6 | TRBD1 | TRBV19 | CATQQGNSPLHF | TGTGCCACCCAACAGGGGAACTCACCCCTCCACTTT
- | TRBJ2-2 | - | TRBV7-8 | CASSLGGAGELFF | TGTGCCAGCAGCTTAGGGGGAGCCGGGGAGCTGTTTTTT
- | TRBJ2-7 | TRBD2 | TRBV6-6 | CASSYLETSGGYEQYF | TGTGCCAGCAGCTATCTTGAGACTAGCGGGGGCTACGAGCAGTACTTC
- | TRBJ2-7 | - | TRBV7-2 | CASSPPGRNYEQYF | TGTGCCAGCAGCCCACCGGGACGGAACTACGAGCAGTACTTC
- | TRBJ2-7 | - | TRBV30 | CAWSVHYEQYF | TGTGCCTGGAGTGTCCACTACGAGCAGTACTTC
- | TRBJ2-5 | - | TRBV20-1 | CSYGVTETQYF | TGCAGCTACGGAGTAACAGAGACCCAGTACTTC
- | TRBJ1-1 | TRBD1 | TRBV7-8 | CASSLAGQYTEAFF | TGTGCCAGCAGCTTAGCGGGACAGTACACTGAAGCTTTCTTT
- | TRBJ2-7 | - | TRBV7-9 | CASSRDTSSYEQYF | TGTGCCAGCAGCCGGGACACTTCCTCCTACGAGCAGTACTTC
few | TRBJ2-5 | - | TRBV10-3 | CAISDPGSPYQETQYF | TGTGCCATCAGTGATCCCGGGTCTCCGTACCAAGAGACCCAGTACTTC
- | TRBJ2-1 | TRBD2 | TRBV2 | CASALRAQGLADYNEQFF | TGTGCCAGCGCCCTTCGGGCCCAGGGCCTAGCGGACTACAATGAGCAGTTCTTC
- | TRBJ2-5 | - | TRBV2 | CASSVRQQETQYF | TGTGCCAGCAGTGTGCGGCAGCAAGAGACCCAGTACTTC
- | TRBJ2-1 | TRBD1 | TRBV25-1 | CASSESLVRGLGNEQFF | TGTGCCAGCAGTGAATCATTGGTCAGGGGGCTTGGAAATGAGCAGTTCTTC
- | TRBJ2-3 | - | TRBV28 | CASSLAAGPTDTQYF | TGTGCCAGCAGTTTAGCCGCAGGGCCCACAGATACGCAGTATTTT
- | TRBJ2-2 | - | TRBV2 | CASSGDGGNTGELFF | TGTGCCAGCAGTGGAGACGGGGGGAACACCGGGGAGCTGTTTTTT
- | TRBJ1-1 | - | TRBV11-3 | CASSLGRMNTEAFF | TGTGCCAGCAGCTTAGGACGGATGAACACTGAAGCTTTCTTT
- | TRBJ1-5 | - | TRBV6-5 | CASSYNRDGQPQHF | TGTGCCAGCAGTTACAACCGGGATGGGCAGCCCCAGCATTTT
- | TRBJ1-2 | - | TRBV4-1 | CASSIDRNLYGYTF | TGCGCCAGCAGCATAGACAGGAACCTTTATGGCTACACCTTC
- | TRBJ2-7 | - | TRBV7-6 | CASSRFATDYEQYF | TGTGCCAGCAGTCGTTTCGCGACAGACTACGAGCAGTACTTC
- | TRBJ2-1 | TRBD2 | TRBV7-9 | CASSKRSSGGYNEQFF | TGTGCCAGCAGCAAAAGGTCTAGCGGGGGTTACAATGAGCAGTTCTTC
- | TRBJ2-1 | - | TRBV18 | CASSPQTSGEGSYNEQFF | TGTGCCAGCTCACCGCAGACGTCAGGGGAAGGATCCTACAATGAGCAGTTCTTC
- | TRBJ2-7 | - | TRBV7-3 | CASSLQPGTEQYF | TGTGCCAGCAGCTTACAACCGGGTACCGAGCAGTACTTC
- | TRBJ2-2 | TRBD1 | TRBV11-2 | CASSLRRTGGVTGELFF | TGTGCCAGCAGCTTACGACGCACAGGGGGCGTCACCGGGGAGCTGTTTTTT
- | TRBJ2-1 | - | TRBV7-3 | CASSLNRDSPGEQFF | TGTGCCAGCAGCTTAAATAGAGATAGTCCCGGTGAGCAGTTCTTC
- | TRBJ1-2 | TRBD1 | TRBV5-1 | CASKTGGYGYTF | TGCGCCAGCAAAACAGGGGGCTATGGCTACACCTTC
once | TRBJ2-2 | TRBD2 | TRBV27 | CASSPRAGAVSDTGELFF | TGTGCCAGCAGCCCCCGAGCGGGAGCTGTTAGTGACACCGGGGAGCTGTTTTTT
once | TRBJ2-5 | - | TRBV15 | CATSRGITQYF | TGTGCCACCAGCAGAGGCATCACCCAGTACTTC
few | TRBJ1-1 | - | TRBV20-1 | CSAMHTEAFF | TGCAGTGCTATGCACACTGAAGCTTTCTTT
few | TRBJ1-2 | - | TRBV4-2 | CASSQEGAGTVYGYTF | TGTGCCAGCAGCCAAGAAGGTGCAGGGACGGTGTATGGCTACACCTTC
- | TRBJ2-5 | - | TRBV6-6 | CASSSGQQETQYF | TGTGCCAGCAGTTCCGGACAGCAAGAGACCCAGTACTTC
- | TRBJ1-2 | TRBD1 | TRBV19 | CASRLTGNSYGYTF | TGTGCCAGTAGGCTGACAGGGAACAGTTATGGCTACACCTTC
- | TRBJ2-1 | - | TRBV20-1 | CSASANEQFF | TGCAGTGCTAGCGCAAATGAGCAGTTCTTC
- | TRBJ2-7 | - | TRBV28 | CASSLFVPNHYEQYF | TGTGCCAGCAGTTTGTTCGTACCCAATCACTACGAGCAGTACTTC
- | TRBJ2-6 | TRBD1 | TRBV10-3 | CATNRGPGANVLTF | TGTGCCACCAACAGGGGCCCTGGGGCCAACGTCCTGACTTTC
- | TRBJ2-1 | - | TRBV18 | CASSRVGSYNEQFF | TGTGCCAGCTCCCGCGTGGGGTCCTACAATGAGCAGTTCTTC
- | TRBJ2-3 | TRBD2 | TRBV6-6 | CASSTGTSRHTDTQYF | TGTGCCAGCAGTACAGGGACTAGCAGACACACAGATACGCAGTATTTT
- | TRBJ1-3 | - | TRBV2 | CASSEVGRGRGNTIYF | TGTGCCAGCAGTGAAGTTGGTCGGGGGAGAGGAAACACCATATATTTT